Each of the 5 T cell receptor beta chains below was sequenced from the same sample in a study of response to subunit inactivated influenza vaccine. TCRdb reanalysed the RT-PCR reads using MiXCR and keeps one entry per CDR3 protein. The table shows about 780,000 distinct CDR3 sequences, with around a sixth occurring only once. The sample was PBMCs from blood, taken 5 days after vaccination. The receptors stem from a man between 45 and 60 years old who received an inactivated influenza vaccine.

This clonotype was observed at least ten times. This rearrangement joins TRBV12-3 or TRBV12-4 to TRBJ2-3; D may be TRBD2 (5 bases). The CDR3 runs to 13 residues. Between the trimmed V and J ends, which lost 1 base and 9 bases, there was a span of 11 bases. This CDR3 is CASSLVGAETQYF. The CDR3 DNA reads as TGTGCCAGCAGTTTAGTCGGAGCGGAGACGCAGTATTTT.

This clonotype turned up a few times. The rearrangement uses TRBV25-1 and TRBJ2-1, with D hard to call. Looked up from germline, CDR1 is MGHDK and CDR2 is SYGVNS. This CDR3 contains 13 residues. The V and J ends lost 3 bases and 4 bases respectively, with 7 bases between them. CDR3 sequence reads: CASSDVGYNEQFF. The DNA for the CDR3 is TGTGCCAGCAGTGATGTGGGGTACAATGAGCAGTTCTTC.

This clonotype was observed a few times. This rearrangement joins TRBV11-2 to TRBJ2-5; a possible D gene is TRBD1 (6 bases). Trimming stripped 5 bases from V and 1 base from J, with 14 bases between. Germline CDR1 is SGHAT and CDR2 is FQNNGV. The CDR3 has 15 residues. The CDR3: CASSPIRGLQETQYF. The CDR3 DNA is TGTGCCAGCAGCCCCATCAGGGGCCTCCAAGAGACCCAGTACTTC.

Only a few counts were recorded for this clonotype. The chain combines TRBV5-1 with TRBJ1-4, with D unclear. Germline V CDR1 and CDR2: SGHRS, YFSETQ. Trimming removed 4 bases at V and 6 bases at J, with 10 bases between. The CDR3 length is 13 residues. The CDR3 nucleotides read TGCGCCAGCAGCCCACGACCGTATGAAAAACTGTTTTTT. Translation gives CASSPRPYEKLFF.

This rearrangement joins TRBV20-1 to TRBJ2-7; the match to TRBD2 covers 14 bases. The germline V gene encodes CDR1 DFQATT and CDR2 SNEGSKA (reference sequence). The trim removed 5 bases at V and 5 bases at J, leaving 8 bases unmatched. The CDR3 covers 15 residues. Here the CDR3 DNA reads TGCAGTGCTCCCGGCAGGACTAGCGGGAGGAACGAGCAGTACTTC. Amino acid sequence: CSAPGRTSGRNEQYF.